The source of this T cell receptor (beta chain) is a study of shared clonotypes between healthy human individuals. Study-wide results and caveats: Roughly 5% of naive CD4 clonotypes were common to four donors.

A note on this clone: Its matching antigen is unknown. The sample holds other DNA sequences that translate to the same CDR3.

Template for every sorted-subset replicate PCR totaled around 200 ng DNA, tens of thousands of T cell genomes. Libraries were prepared by immunoSEQ multiplex PCR; TCRdb keeps only in-frame clonotypes and omits some of them. The sample has 2,500,000 or so clones, approximately 92% seen once; the top ten hold around 0.15%. V lost 5 bases to trimming and J lost 4 bases; unmatched junction nucleotides: 3. The CDR3 has 14 amino acids. Germline CDR1 and CDR2: MNHEY and SVGAGI. The sequenced sample consisted of naive CD4+ T cells sorted from blood. Subset reported: CD45RA+ positively selected. This receptor was taken from a man aged 18 to 29 in good health. The chain carries TRBV6-5 and TRBJ2-2; 8 positions agree with TRBD1. CDR3 in DNA: TGTGCCAGCAGTAGGACAGGGAGCACCGGGGAGCTGTTTTTT. Translating it yields CASSRTGSTGELFF.